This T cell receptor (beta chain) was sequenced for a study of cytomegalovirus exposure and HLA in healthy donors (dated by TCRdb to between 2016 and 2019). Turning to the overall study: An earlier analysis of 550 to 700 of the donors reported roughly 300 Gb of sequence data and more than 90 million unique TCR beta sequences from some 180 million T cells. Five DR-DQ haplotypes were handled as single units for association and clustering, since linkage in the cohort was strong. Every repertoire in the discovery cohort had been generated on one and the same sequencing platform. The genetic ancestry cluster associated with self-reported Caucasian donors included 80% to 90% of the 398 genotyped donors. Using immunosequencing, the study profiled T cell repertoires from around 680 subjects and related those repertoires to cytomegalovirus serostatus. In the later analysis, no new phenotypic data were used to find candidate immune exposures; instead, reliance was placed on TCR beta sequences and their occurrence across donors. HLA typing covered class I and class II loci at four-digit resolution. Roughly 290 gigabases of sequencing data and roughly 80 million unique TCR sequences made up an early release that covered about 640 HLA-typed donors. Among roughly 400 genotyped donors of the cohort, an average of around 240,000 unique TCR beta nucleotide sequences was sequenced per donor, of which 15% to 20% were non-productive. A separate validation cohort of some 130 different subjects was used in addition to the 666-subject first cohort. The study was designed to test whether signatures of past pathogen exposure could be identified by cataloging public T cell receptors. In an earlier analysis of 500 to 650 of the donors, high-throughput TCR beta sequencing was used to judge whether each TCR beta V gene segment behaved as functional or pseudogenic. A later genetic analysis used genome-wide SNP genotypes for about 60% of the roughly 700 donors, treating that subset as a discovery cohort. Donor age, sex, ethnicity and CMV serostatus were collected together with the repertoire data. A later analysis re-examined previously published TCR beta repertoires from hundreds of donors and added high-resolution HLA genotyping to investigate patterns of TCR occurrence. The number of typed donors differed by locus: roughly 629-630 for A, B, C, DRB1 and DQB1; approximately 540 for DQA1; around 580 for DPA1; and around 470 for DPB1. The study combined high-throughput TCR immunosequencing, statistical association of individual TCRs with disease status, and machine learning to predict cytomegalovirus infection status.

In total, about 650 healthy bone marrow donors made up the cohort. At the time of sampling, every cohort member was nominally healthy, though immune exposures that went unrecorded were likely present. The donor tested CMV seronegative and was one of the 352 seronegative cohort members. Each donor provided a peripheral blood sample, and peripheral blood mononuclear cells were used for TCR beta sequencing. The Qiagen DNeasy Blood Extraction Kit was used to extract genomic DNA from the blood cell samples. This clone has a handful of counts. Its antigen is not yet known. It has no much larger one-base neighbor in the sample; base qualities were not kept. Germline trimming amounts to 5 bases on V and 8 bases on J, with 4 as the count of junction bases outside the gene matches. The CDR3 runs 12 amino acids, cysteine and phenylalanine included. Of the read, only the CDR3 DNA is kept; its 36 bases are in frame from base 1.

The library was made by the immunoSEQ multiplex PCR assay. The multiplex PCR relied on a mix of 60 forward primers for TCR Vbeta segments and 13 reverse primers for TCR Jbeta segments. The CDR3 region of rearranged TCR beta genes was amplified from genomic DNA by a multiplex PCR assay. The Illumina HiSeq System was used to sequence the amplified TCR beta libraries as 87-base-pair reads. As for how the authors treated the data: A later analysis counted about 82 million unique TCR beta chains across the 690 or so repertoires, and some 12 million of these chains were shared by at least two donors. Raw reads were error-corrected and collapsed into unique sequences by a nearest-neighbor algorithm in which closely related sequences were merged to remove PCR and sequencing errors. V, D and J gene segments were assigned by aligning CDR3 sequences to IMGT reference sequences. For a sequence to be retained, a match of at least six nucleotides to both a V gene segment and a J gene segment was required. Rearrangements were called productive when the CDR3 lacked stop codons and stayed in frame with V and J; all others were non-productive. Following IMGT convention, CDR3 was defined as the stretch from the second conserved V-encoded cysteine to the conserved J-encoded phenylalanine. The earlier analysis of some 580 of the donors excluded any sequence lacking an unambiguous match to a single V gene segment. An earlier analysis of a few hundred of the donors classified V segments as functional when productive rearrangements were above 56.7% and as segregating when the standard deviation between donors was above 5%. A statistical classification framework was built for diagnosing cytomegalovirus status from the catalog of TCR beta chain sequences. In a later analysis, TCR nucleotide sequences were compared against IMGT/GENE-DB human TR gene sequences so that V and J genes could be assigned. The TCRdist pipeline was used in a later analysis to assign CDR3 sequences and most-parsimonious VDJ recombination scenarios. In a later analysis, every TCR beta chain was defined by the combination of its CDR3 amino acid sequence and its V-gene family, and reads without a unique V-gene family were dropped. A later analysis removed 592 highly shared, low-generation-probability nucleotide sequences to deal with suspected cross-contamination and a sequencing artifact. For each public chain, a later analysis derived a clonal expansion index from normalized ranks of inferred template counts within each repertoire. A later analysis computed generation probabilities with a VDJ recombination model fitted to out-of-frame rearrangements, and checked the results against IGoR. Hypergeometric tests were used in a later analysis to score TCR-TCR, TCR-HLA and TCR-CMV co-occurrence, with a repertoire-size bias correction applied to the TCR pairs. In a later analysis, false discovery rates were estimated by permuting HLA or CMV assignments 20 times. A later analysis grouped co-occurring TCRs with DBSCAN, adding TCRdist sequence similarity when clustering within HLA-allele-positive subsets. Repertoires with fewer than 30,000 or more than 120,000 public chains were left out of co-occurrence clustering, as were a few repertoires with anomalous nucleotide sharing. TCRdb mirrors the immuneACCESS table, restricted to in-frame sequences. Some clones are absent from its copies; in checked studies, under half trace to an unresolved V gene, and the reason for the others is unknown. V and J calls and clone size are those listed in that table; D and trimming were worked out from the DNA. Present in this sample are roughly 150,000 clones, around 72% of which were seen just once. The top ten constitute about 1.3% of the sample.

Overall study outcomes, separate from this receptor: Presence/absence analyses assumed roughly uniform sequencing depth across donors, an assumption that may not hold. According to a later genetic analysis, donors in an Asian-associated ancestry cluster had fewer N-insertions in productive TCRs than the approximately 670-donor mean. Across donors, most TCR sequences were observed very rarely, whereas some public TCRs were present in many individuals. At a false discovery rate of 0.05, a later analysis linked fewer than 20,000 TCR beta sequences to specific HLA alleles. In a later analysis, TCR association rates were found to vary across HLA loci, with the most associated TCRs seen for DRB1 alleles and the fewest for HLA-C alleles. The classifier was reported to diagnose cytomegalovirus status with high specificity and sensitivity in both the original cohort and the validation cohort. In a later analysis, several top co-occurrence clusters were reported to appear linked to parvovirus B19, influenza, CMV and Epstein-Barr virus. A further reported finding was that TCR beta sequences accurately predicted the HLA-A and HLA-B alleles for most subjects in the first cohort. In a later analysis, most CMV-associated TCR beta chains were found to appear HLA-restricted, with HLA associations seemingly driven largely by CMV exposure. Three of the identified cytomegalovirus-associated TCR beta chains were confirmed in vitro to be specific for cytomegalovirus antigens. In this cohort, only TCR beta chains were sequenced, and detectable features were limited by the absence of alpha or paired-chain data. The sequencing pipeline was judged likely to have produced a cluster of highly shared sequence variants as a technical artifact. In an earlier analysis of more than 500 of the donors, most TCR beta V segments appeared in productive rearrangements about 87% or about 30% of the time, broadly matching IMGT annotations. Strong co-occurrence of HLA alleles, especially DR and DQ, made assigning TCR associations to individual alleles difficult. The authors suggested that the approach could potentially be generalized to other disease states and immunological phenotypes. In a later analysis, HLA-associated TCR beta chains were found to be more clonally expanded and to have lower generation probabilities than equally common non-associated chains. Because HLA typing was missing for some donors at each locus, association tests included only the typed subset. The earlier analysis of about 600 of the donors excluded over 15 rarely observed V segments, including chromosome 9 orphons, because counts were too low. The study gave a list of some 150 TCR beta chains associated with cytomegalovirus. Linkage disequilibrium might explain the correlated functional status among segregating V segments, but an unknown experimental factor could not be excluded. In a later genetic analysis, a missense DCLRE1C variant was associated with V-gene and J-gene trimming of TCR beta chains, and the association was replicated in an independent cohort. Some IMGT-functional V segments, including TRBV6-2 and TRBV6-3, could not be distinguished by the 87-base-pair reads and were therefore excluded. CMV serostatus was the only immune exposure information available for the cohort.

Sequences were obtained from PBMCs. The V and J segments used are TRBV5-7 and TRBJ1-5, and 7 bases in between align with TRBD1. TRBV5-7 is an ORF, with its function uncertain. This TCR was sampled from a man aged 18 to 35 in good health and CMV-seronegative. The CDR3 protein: CASRNRGEPQHF. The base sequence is TGTGCCAGCAGGAACAGGGGAGAGCCCCAGCATTTT.